The present T cell receptor (beta chain) was sequenced within a study of patients and donors after allogeneic stem cell transplantation. V shed 4 bases, J shed 7 bases, and the junction held 13 bases outside the gene matches. CDR3 length equals 16 residues. Germline CDR1 LGHDT, CDR2 YNNKEL (reference sequence). In TCRdb, the RT-PCR reads were re-called with MiXCR into one record per CDR3 protein. Of approximately 410,000 distinct CDR3 sequences listed, under 20% are singletons. Sequencing input: blood, either unsorted or a sorted T cell fraction (not recorded which). The J gene is TRBJ2-7, the V gene TRBV3-1, with TRBD2 matching over 10 bases. This sequence originates from a human donor who was either an allogeneic HSCT recipient or a stem cell or donor lymphocyte infusion donor (not recorded which). It is not recorded whose cells these are; they may come from a transplant donor. CDR3 loop: CASSLPLAGDIGEQYF. CDR3 DNA: TGTGCCAGCAGCCTCCCCCTAGCGGGAGATATAGGGGAGCAGTACTTC.